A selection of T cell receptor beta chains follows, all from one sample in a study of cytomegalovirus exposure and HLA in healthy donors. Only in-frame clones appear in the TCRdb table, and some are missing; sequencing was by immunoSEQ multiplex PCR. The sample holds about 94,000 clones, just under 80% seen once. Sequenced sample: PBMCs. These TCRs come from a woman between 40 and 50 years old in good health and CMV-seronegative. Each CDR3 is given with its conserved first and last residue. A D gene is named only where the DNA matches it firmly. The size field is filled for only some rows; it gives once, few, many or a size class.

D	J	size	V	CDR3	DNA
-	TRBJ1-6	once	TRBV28	CASSSRTPLHF	TGTGCCAGCAGTTCCAGGACACCCCTCCACTTT
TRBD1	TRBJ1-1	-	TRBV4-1	CASSQQLLRTGAARTEAFF	TGCGCCAGCAGCCAACAACTTCTCCGGACAGGGGCGGCGCGCACTGAAGCTTTCTTT
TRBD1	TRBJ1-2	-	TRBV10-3	CAISDRGYGYTF	TGTGCCATCAGCGACAGGGGGTACGGCTACACCTTC
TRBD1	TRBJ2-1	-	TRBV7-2	CASSPGQGTASGVQFF	TGTGCCAGCAGCCCAGGACAGGGTACGGCATCGGGTGTGCAGTTCTTC
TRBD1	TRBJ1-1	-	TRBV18	CASSPFQERDRGNTEAFF	TGTGCCAGCTCACCTTTTCAAGAAAGGGACAGGGGGAACACTGAAGCTTTCTTT
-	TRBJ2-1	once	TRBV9	CASSVEAGDEQFF	TGTGCCAGCAGCGTAGAAGCAGGGGATGAGCAGTTCTTC
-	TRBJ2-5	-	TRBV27	CASSRRDQETQYF	TGTGCCAGCAGTCGCAGGGACCAAGAGACCCAGTACTTC
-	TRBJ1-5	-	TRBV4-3	CASSQDRQGLGPQHF	TGCGCCAGCAGCCAAGATCGCCAGGGACTGGGGCCCCAGCATTTT
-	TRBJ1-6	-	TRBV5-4	CASSWREGVNSPLHF	TGTGCCAGCAGCTGGAGGGAGGGAGTTAATTCACCCCTCCACTTT
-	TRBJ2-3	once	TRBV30	CAWSDGGFSTDTQYF	TGTGCCTGGAGTGATGGGGGGTTTAGCACAGATACGCAGTATTTT
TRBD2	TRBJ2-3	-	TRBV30	CAWGKREGTDTQYF	TGTGCCTGGGGGAAACGGGAGGGCACAGATACGCAGTATTTT
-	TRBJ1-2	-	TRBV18	CASSPGTGRNYGYTF	TGTGCCAGCTCACCAGGAACAGGCCGCAACTATGGCTACACCTTC
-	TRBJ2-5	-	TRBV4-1	CASSQGRVETQYF	TGCGCCAGCAGCCAGGGCAGGGTAGAGACCCAGTACTTC
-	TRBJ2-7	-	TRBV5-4	CASSPRRGDDSEQYF	TGTGCCAGCAGCCCCCGCCGGGGTGATGATTCCGAGCAGTACTTC
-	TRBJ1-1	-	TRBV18	CASSPLGSTEAFF	TGTGCCAGCTCACCACTGGGGAGCACTGAAGCTTTCTTT
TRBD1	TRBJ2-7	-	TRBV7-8	CASSPRDRGTYEQYF	TGTGCCAGCAGCCCGAGGGACAGGGGCACCTACGAGCAGTACTTC
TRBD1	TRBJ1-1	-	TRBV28	CASSKDRVAIGAFF	TGTGCCAGCAGTAAGGACAGGGTCGCGATCGGTGCTTTCTTT
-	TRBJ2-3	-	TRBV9	CASSSRQITDTQYF	TGTGCCAGCAGCTCCCGACAGATCACAGATACGCAGTATTTT